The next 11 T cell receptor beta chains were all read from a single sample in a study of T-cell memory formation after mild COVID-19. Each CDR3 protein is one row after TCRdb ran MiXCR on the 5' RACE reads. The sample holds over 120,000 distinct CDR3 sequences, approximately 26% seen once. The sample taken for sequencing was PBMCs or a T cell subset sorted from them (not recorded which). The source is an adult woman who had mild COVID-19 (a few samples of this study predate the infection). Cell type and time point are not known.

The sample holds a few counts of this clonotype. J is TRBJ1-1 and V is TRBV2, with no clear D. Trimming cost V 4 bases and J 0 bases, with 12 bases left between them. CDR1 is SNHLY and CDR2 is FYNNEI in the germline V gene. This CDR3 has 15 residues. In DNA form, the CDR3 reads TGTGCCAGCAGTGGGTACACCAGCGTGAACACTGAAGCTTTCTTT. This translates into CASSGYTSVNTEAFF.

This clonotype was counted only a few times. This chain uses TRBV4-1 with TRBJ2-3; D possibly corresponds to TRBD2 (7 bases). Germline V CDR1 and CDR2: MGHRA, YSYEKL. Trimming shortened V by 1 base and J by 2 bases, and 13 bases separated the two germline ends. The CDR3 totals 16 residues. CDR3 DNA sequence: TGCGCCAGCAGCCAAGCGGTGCGGGGGCCCACAGATACGCAGTATTTT. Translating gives CASSQAVRGPTDTQYF.

CDR3: CASSEGTGGPLDTQYF. CDR3 DNA sequence: TGTGCCAGCAGTGAAGGGACGGGAGGGCCTTTAGATACGCAGTATTTT. J is TRBJ2-3 and V is TRBV25-1, with TRBD2 matching 8 bases. Germline V gene sequence: CDR1 MGHDK, CDR2 SYGVNS. The CDR3 contains 16 residues. The trim removed 2 bases at V and 5 bases at J, leaving 9 bases unmatched.

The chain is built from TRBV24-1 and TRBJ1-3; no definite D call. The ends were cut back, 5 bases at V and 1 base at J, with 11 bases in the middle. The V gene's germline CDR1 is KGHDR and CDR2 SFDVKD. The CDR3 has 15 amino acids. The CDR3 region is CATSAPWDSGNTIYF. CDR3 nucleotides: TGTGCCACCAGTGCCCCCTGGGATTCTGGAAACACCATATATTTT.

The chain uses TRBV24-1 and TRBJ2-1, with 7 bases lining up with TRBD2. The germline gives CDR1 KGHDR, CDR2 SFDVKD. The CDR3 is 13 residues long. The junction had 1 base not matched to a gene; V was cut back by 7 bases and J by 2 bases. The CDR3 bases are TGTGCCACCAGGGGGGGGACCTACAATGAGCAGTTCTTC. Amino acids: CATRGGTYNEQFF.

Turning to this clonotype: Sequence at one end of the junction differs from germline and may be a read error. CDR3 residues: CATSDFGTGGEPDTQYF. CDR3 coding DNA: TGTGCCACCAGTGATTTCGGGACAGGTGGAGAACCAGATACCCAGTATTTT. The rearrangement joins TRBV24-1 to TRBJ2-3; 8 bases line up with TRBD1. Germline-derived CDR1 and CDR2 are KGHDR and SFDVKD. The CDR3 length is 17 residues.

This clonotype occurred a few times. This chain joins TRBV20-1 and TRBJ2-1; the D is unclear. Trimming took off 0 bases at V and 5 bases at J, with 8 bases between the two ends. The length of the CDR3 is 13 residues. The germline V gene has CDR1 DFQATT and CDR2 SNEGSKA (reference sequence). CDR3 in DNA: TGCAGTGCTAGAGATCCAAGGAACAATGAGCAGTTCTTC. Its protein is CSARDPRNNEQFF.

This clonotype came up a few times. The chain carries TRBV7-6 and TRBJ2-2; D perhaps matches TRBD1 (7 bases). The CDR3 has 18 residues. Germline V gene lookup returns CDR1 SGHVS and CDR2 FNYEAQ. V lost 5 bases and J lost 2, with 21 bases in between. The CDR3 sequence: CASSEILTGDSNTGELFF. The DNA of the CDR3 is TGTGCCAGCAGCGAAATACTCACAGGGGACTCAAACACCGGGGAGCTGTTTTTT.

CDR3: CASSLATVPSRGAGRGNEQFF. As DNA, the CDR3 is TGTGCCAGCAGCTTAGCCACAGTCCCGTCCCGGGGGGCCGGTCGGGGCAATGAGCAGTTCTTC. The chain recombines TRBV7-9 with TRBJ2-1, with a weak D call TRBD2 (7 bases). This CDR3 is built from 21 residues. V was cut by 0 bases and J by 6 bases, with 30 bases left in between. CDR1 and CDR2 (germline): SEHNR, FQNEAQ (reference sequence). The variable domain in full, with the rest retrieved from reference TRBV7-9 and TRBJ2-1, is DTGVSQNPRHKITKRGQNVTFRCDPISEHNRLYWYRQTLGQGPEFLTYFQNEAQLEKSRLLSDRFSAERPKGSFSTLEIQRTEQGDSAMYLCASSLATVPSRGAGRGNEQFFGPGTRLTVL.

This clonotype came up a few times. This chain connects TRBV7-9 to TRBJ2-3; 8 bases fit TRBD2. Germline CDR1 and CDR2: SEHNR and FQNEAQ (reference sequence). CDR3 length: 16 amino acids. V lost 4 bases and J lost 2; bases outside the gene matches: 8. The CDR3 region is CASSSLTSEITDTQYF. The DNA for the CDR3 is TGTGCCAGCAGCTCACTGACTAGCGAAATCACAGATACGCAGTATTTT. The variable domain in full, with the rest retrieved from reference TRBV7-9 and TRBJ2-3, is DTGVSQNPRHKITKRGQNVTFRCDPISEHNRLYWYRQTLGQGPEFLTYFQNEAQLEKSRLLSDRFSAERPKGSFSTLEIQRTEQGDSAMYLCASSSLTSEITDTQYFGPGTRLTVL.

As DNA, the CDR3 is TGTGCCAGCAGCCAAGGACTAGATGGCCCCTACAATGAGCAGTTCTTC. Translating it yields CASSQGLDGPYNEQFF. V and J are TRBV4-2 and TRBJ2-1, with a possible D match to TRBD2 (6 bases). Germline V gives CDR1 LGHNA, CDR2 YNFKEQ. The CDR3 runs 16 residues. The V end was cut by 1 base, the J end by 2 bases, with 12 bases between.